This TCR beta chain was sequenced for a study of shared clonotypes between healthy human individuals. Study-level findings and limits: Sorted-subset sequencing, rarefaction showed, was incomplete despite large depth. Clonotype sharing across several donors was observed for around 5% of naive CD4 clonotypes.

A note on this clone: What it recognizes is unknown.

J was trimmed by 7 bases and V by 2 bases; bases with no gene match: 6. Germline V gene data show CDR1 as MNHEY and CDR2 as SVGAGI. This CDR3 comprises 14 residues. Only in-frame clones appear in the TCRdb table, and some are missing; sequencing was by immunoSEQ multiplex PCR. This sample has more than 2 million clones, with 90% to 95% found just once. CD8 cells classed as naive were CD45RO-negative and positively selected for CCR7, excluding terminally differentiated effector memory CD45RA+ cells. The rearrangement joins TRBV6-5 to TRBJ1-2; TRBD1 matches 8 bases. This sequence was found in a man aged 18 to 29 in good health. Some clones in this sample may be carry-over from other donors' samples. The specimen sequenced was naive CD8+ T cells from PBMCs. CDR3 sequence: CASSYVRGLSGYTF. In DNA, the CDR3 is TGTGCCAGCAGTTACGTCAGGGGGCTCTCTGGCTACACCTTC.